One and the same sample provided the 14 T cell receptor beta chains below, sequenced in a study of cytomegalovirus exposure and HLA in healthy donors. Vbeta (60) and Jbeta (13) primers were used in the PCR. The data were produced by immunoSEQ multiplex PCR, yet TCRdb's version contains in-frame clones alone and is incomplete. This table holds about 98,000 clones, approximately 80% found once. Material: PBMCs. The receptors were gathered from a female donor in good health and CMV-seropositive.

The V call is TRBV19, the J call TRBJ1-1; D call uncertain. V lost 3 bases, J lost 1 base, and 6 bases lay in between. CDR1 LNHDA and CDR2 SQIVND come from the germline V gene (reference sequence). The CDR3 loop spans 13 amino acids. The CDR3 loop reads CASSISTNTEAFF. In DNA, the CDR3 is TGTGCCAGTAGTATTAGTACGAACACTGAAGCTTTCTTT.

CDR3 bases: TGTGCCAGCAGCTCGGGGGATCGCTACGAGCAGTACTTC. As protein: CASSSGDRYEQYF. This chain connects TRBV7-9 to TRBJ2-7, with D maybe TRBD2 (6 bases). Trimming pared 4 bases from V and 3 bases from J, leaving 10 bases between. Germline values: CDR1 SEHNR, CDR2 FQNEAQ (reference sequence). This CDR3 contains 13 residues.

In this sample, this clone turned up once. The chain joins TRBV10-3 to TRBJ1-1; D perhaps matches TRBD1 (6 bases). V was clipped by 10 bases and J by 3 bases, with 21 bases between them. Germline lookup yields CDR1 ENHRY and CDR2 SYGVKD. This CDR3 spans 15 amino acids. The CDR3 DNA reads TGTGCCACGTGGGACACTCAAAGAGGGGACACTGAAGCTTTCTTT. Translation gives CATWDTQRGDTEAFF.

The gene calls are TRBV7-6 and TRBJ2-2; 14 nucleotides agree with TRBD2. The CDR3 extends over 17 amino acids. Germline V gene data show CDR1 as SGHVS and CDR2 as FNYEAQ. The V gene end was trimmed by 3 bases and the J gene end by 4 bases; junction bases not matched to a gene: 4. CDR3 region: CASSLTSGRVGTGELFF. CDR3 DNA sequence: TGTGCCAGCAGCTTGACTAGCGGGAGGGTGGGCACCGGGGAGCTGTTTTTT.

V is TRBV20-1 and J is TRBJ2-5; D not certain. This CDR3 is built from 11 residues. Trimming took 0 bases from V and 14 from J, leaving 13 bases between them. Germline loops: CDR1 DFQATT, CDR2 SNEGSKA (reference sequence). In nucleotides, the CDR3 is TGCAGTGCTAGAGAGGCCGAATCGATTTACTTC. As protein: CSAREAESIYF.

V gene TRBV19 combines with J gene TRBJ1-4; 9 bases agree with TRBD1. This CDR3 is 13 amino acids long. The ends lost 6 bases at V and 7 bases at J; junction bases unmatched: 3. Germline V CDR1 and CDR2: LNHDA, SQIVND (reference sequence). The DNA for the CDR3 is TGTGCCAGTAGGGACAGGGGAGCTGAAAAACTGTTTTTT. This gives the protein CASRDRGAEKLFF.

The chain carries TRBV4-1 and TRBJ2-7, with 7 bases that match TRBD1. The CDR3 totals 16 residues. Germline loops: CDR1 MGHRA, CDR2 YSYEKL. The ends lost 3 bases at V and 6 bases at J; junction bases unmatched: 14. In DNA form, the CDR3 reads TGCGCCAGCAGCCAGAGGCCAGGCCCTTCAGGGGGCGAGCAGTACTTC. Translated, it gives CASSQRPGPSGGEQYF.

The chain combines TRBV29-1 with TRBJ2-1, with D maybe TRBD1 (6 bases). Trimming took off 1 base at V and 8 bases at J, with 12 bases between the two ends. Germline V gene lookup returns CDR1 SQVTM and CDR2 ANQGSEA. This CDR3 contains 13 residues. The CDR3 DNA reads TGCAGCGTTGAAGTTCAGGGGTGGGATGAGCAGTTCTTC. This encodes CSVEVQGWDEQFF.

This chain links TRBV6-4 with TRBJ2-1, with TRBD2 matching 11 bases. The trim removed 6 bases at V and 7 bases at J, leaving 11 bases unmatched. Germline V gene lookup returns CDR1 MRHNA and CDR2 SNTAGT. This CDR3 spans 16 amino acids. The CDR3 here is CASRKSGTSGGNEQFF. CDR3 in DNA: TGTGCCAGCAGGAAGAGCGGGACTAGCGGAGGGAATGAGCAGTTCTTC.

The chain carries TRBV7-2 and TRBJ1-5, with 7 bases identical to TRBD1. The CDR3 totals 15 residues. Germline V gene lookup returns CDR1 SGHTA and CDR2 FQGNSA. Trimming took 4 bases from V and 3 from J; bases not matched to a gene: 6. The CDR3 loop reads CASSYAGTDNQPQHF. As DNA, the CDR3 is TGTGCCAGCAGCTATGCCGGGACAGACAATCAGCCCCAGCATTTT.

V and J are TRBV5-1 and TRBJ1-4; TRBD1 aligns across 7 bases. This CDR3 has 17 amino acids. In germline, CDR1 is SGHRS, CDR2 YFSETQ. The trim removed 5 bases at V and 0 bases at J, leaving 10 bases unmatched. The CDR3 nucleotides read TGCGCCAGCAGTAAAGAGGGGGCGGAAGCAACTAATGAAAAACTGTTTTTT. This gives the protein CASSKEGAEATNEKLFF.

As for this clone: A read error may account for a junction end that differs from germline. J is TRBJ1-2 and V is TRBV29-1; no clear D gene. Germline loops: CDR1 SQVTM, CDR2 ANQGSEA. The CDR3 covers 14 residues. The CDR3 here is CSVDSSQTNYGYIF. CDR3 nucleotide sequence: TGCAGCGTTGACTCATCCCAGACTAACTATGGCTACATCTTC.

The V gene is TRBV7-9, the J gene TRBJ1-1; possible D gene TRBD1, 5 bases. CDR3 length: 15 amino acids. Germline CDR1 and CDR2: SEHNR and FQNEAQ (reference sequence). V lost 4 bases and J 5 bases, leaving 17 bases between the germline ends. CDR3 sequence (DNA): TGTGCCAGCAGCTATAATACGGGGGGTCCGACTGAAGCTTTCTTT. Protein sequence: CASSYNTGGPTEAFF. Filled out from reference TRBV7-9 and TRBJ1-1, the complete variable domain reads DTGVSQNPRHKITKRGQNVTFRCDPISEHNRLYWYRQTLGQGPEFLTYFQNEAQLEKSRLLSDRFSAERPKGSFSTLEIQRTEQGDSAMYLCASSYNTGGPTEAFFGQGTRLTVV.

V and J are TRBV13 and TRBJ2-1; 14 positions agree with TRBD2. Germline CDR1 is PRHDT and CDR2 is FYEKMQ (reference sequence). After removal of 4 bases from V and 3 bases from J, the junction contained 5 bases not matched to a gene. This CDR3 comprises 17 residues. This CDR3 is CASSSRTSGGYYNEQFF. CDR3 nucleotide sequence: TGTGCCAGCAGCTCCAGGACTAGCGGGGGGTACTACAATGAGCAGTTCTTC.